The 11 T cell receptor beta chains reported below all come from one sample, sequenced in a study of brain T cells in children with intractable seizures. This table comes from immunoSEQ multiplex PCR, and its TCRdb copy is limited to in-frame clones, with some not included. The data contain 300,000 to 400,000 clones, more than 85% of them singletons. Specified time point: blood from clinic visit 5 months post-surgery; TSC patient then seizure free. This specimen was peripheral blood, taken less than 6 months after surgery. Every receptor here comes from a boy under two years old with tuberous sclerosis and intractable seizures.

The CDR3 is CASSPGLAGMSSYEQYF. Here the CDR3 DNA reads TGTGCCAGCAGCCCTGGACTAGCGGGGATGAGCTCCTACGAGCAGTACTTC. This chain connects TRBV11-3 to TRBJ2-7, with TRBD2 matching over 12 bases. V lost 5 bases and J lost 0; bases outside the gene matches: 8. Germline V gene lookup returns CDR1 SGHNT and CDR2 YENEEA. The CDR3 loop spans 17 amino acids. Full variable domain (rest looked up from reference TRBV11-3 and TRBJ2-7): EAGVVQSPRYKIIEKKQPVAFWCNPISGHNTLYWYLQNLGQGPELLIRYENEEAVDDSQLPKDRFSAERLKGVDSTLKIQPAELGDSAVYLCASSPGLAGMSSYEQYFGPGTRLTVT.

CDR3: CAISLGTGDSYEQYF. In DNA, the CDR3 is TGTGCCATCAGTCTAGGGACAGGGGATTCCTACGAGCAGTACTTC. This rearrangement joins TRBV10-3 to TRBJ2-7; 10 nucleotides match TRBD1. The CDR3 length is 15 residues. From germline, CDR1 is ENHRY and CDR2 SYGVKD. V dropped 5 bases and J dropped 1; count of bases not matched to a gene: 5.

The chain is built from TRBV12-5 and TRBJ1-2, with D possibly TRBD1 on 5 matching bases. Germline values: CDR1 LGHNT, CDR2 FRNRAP. V lost 0 bases and J 0 bases, leaving 17 bases between the germline ends. The CDR3 consists of 18 residues. The CDR3 region has the DNA TGTGCTAGTGGTTTGGTCGGGGAGCAGGACATTGCTAACTATGGCTACACCTTC. Encoded protein: CASGLVGEQDIANYGYTF.

CDR3 protein: CASSFKSPLHF. CDR3 sequence (DNA): TGTGCCAGCAGTTTTAAATCACCCCTCCACTTT. The gene calls are TRBV28 and TRBJ1-6; the D is unclear. There are 11 residues in the CDR3. The V end lost 3 bases, the J end lost 10 bases, and 4 bases lay between the germline ends. Germline V lookup: CDR1 MDHEN, CDR2 SYDVKM.

This chain connects TRBV7-9 to TRBJ2-4, with TRBD2 matching over 8 bases. The CDR3 loop spans 14 amino acids. Trimming cost V 4 bases and J 5 bases; bases outside gene matches: 4. Germline V gives CDR1 SEHNR, CDR2 FQNEAQ (reference sequence). DNA of the CDR3: TGTGCCAGCAGCTCCGTAGCGGGACAAAACATTCAGTACTTC. Translating gives CASSSVAGQNIQYF.

On this clone: At one end the junction does not follow the germline gene, possibly because of a read error. This sequence joins TRBV7-7 and TRBJ2-5; D is undetermined. Per the germline V gene, CDR1 is SSHAT and CDR2 is FNYEAQ (reference sequence). The CDR3 contains 14 residues. The CDR3: CASSSVLAWGTQYF. The CDR3 DNA is TGTGCTAGCAGCTCGGTCTTAGCTTGGGGGACCCAGTACTTC.

V is TRBV7-2 and J is TRBJ2-2, with TRBD2 as a possible D gene (5 bases). The V gene's germline CDR1 is SGHTA and CDR2 FQGNSA. The CDR3 is 15 residues long. Trimming took 5 bases from V and 4 from J, leaving 14 bases between them. The chain's CDR3 is CASSTRGGGTGELFF. In DNA, the CDR3 is TGTGCCAGCAGCACACGGGGTGGCGGCACCGGGGAGCTGTTTTTT. Full variable domain (remainder filled in from reference TRBV7-2 and TRBJ2-2): GAGVSQSPSNKVTEKGKDVELRCDPISGHTALYWYRQSLGQGLEFLIYFQGNSAPDKSGLPSDRFSAERTGGSVSTLTIQRTQQEDSAVYLCASSTRGGGTGELFFGEGSRLTVL.

V gene TRBV5-1 combines with J gene TRBJ1-2, with no clear D. Germline lookup yields CDR1 SGHRS and CDR2 YFSETQ. The CDR3 extends over 13 amino acids. The V end was cut by 9 bases, the J end by 6 bases, with 18 bases between. The CDR3 loop is CATSGNSRNGYTF. In nucleotides, the CDR3 is TGCGCCACTTCGGGAAACAGTAGGAATGGCTACACCTTC.

The table lists this clone with a count of one. This chain connects TRBV19 to TRBJ2-5; 8 positions agree with TRBD1. Unmatched junction bases numbered 6, after V lost 4 bases and J lost 2 bases. The length of the CDR3 is 15 residues. Per germline, CDR1 LNHDA and CDR2 SQIVND (reference sequence). CDR3 protein: CASSTRQGLQETQYF. The DNA of the CDR3 is TGTGCCAGTAGTACCCGACAGGGGCTTCAAGAGACCCAGTACTTC.

J is TRBJ2-7 and V is TRBV2; D not certain. This CDR3 region has 12 residues. The V end lost 2 bases, the J end lost 3 bases, and 5 bases lay between the germline ends. In germline, CDR1 is SNHLY, CDR2 FYNNEI. CDR3 protein: CASSESVYEQYF. As DNA, the CDR3 is TGTGCCAGCAGTGAATCGGTCTACGAGCAGTACTTC. Full variable domain (remainder filled in from reference TRBV2 and TRBJ2-7): EPEVTQTPSHQVTQMGQEVILRCVPISNHLYFYWYRQILGQKVEFLVSFYNNEISEKSEIFDDQFSVERPDGSNFTLKIRSTKLEDSAMYFCASSESVYEQYFGPGTRLTVT.

V is TRBV29-1 and J is TRBJ2-1; D gene uncertain. The CDR3 is 14 amino acids. The V gene lost 1 base and the J gene lost 0 bases, with 7 bases spanning the gap. CDR1 is SQVTM and CDR2 is ANQGSEA in the germline V gene. The CDR3 region is CSVEAWDSYNEQFF. For the CDR3, the DNA is TGCAGCGTTGAAGCTTGGGACTCCTACAATGAGCAGTTCTTC.